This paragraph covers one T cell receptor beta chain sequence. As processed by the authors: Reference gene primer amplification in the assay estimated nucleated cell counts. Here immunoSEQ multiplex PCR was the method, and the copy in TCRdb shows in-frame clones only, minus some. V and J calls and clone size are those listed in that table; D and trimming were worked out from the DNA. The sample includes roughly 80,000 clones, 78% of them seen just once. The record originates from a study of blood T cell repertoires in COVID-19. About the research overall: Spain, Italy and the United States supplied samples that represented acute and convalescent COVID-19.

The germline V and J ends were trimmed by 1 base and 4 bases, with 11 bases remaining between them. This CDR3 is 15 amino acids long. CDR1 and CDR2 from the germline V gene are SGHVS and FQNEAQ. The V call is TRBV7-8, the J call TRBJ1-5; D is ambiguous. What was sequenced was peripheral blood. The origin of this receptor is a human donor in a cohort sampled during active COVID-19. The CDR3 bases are TGTGCCAGCAGCTTAGGAGGGTTCCCAAATCAGCCCCAGCATTTT. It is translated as CASSLGGFPNQPQHF.